This T cell receptor beta chain emerged from a study of cytomegalovirus exposure and HLA in healthy donors. Regarding the study as a whole: Most observed TCR sequences were rare, whereas some public TCRs were detected in many donors. Three CMV-associated chains proved CMV antigen-specific in vitro. Reports credit the classifier with highly specific, highly sensitive diagnosis of cytomegalovirus status.

Losses at the gene ends were 0 bases for V and 1 base for J; bases not matched to a gene: 2. The CDR3 length is 16 residues. The germline gives CDR1 SGDLS, CDR2 YYNGEE. A remark on this clone: Its antigen remains unidentified.

TCRdb keeps only in-frame clones here, not all; method: immunoSEQ multiplex PCR. The table includes 260,000 or so clones, around 87% detected once. The approximately 120-subject validation cohort, separate from the 666-subject first cohort, included the donors. This TCR was sampled from a man in his late teens or twenties in good health and CMV-seronegative. The sample comprised PBMCs. The V gene is TRBV9, the J gene TRBJ2-2; 8 nucleotides match TRBD1. The CDR3 loop reads CASSVAGTGNTGELFF. The CDR3 coding sequence is TGTGCCAGCAGCGTAGCGGGGACAGGGAACACCGGGGAGCTGTTTTTT.